A selection of T cell receptor beta chains follows, all from one sample in a study of neoadjuvant anti-PD-1 for oral cavity cancer. Produced via immunoSEQ multiplex PCR; TCRdb's table is partial and in-frame only. The repertoire consists of 30,000 to 35,000 clones, with about 87% occurring once and the leading ten covering roughly 3.4%. The sample here was PBMCs, taken before nivolumab (anti-PD-1) treatment. Source of these receptors: a person aged 35-80 years with oral cavity squamous cell carcinoma. CDR3s leave out the opening cysteine and the closing phenylalanine or tryptophan.

j_call v_call cdr3_aa
TRBJ2-7 TRBV7-6 ASSPRLARSYEQY
TRBJ1-2 TRBV10-3 AISATQGQYGYT
TRBJ1-2 TRBV27 ASSSTGVYGYT
TRBJ1-1 TRBV28 ASRVQGNTEAF
TRBJ2-5 TRBV5-4 ASSHSGEPYSAQY
TRBJ2-7 TRBV28 ASSLWRLAGDYEQY
TRBJ2-3 TRBV7-6 ASSRGTGEGDTQY
TRBJ1-5 TRBV6-5 ASSYSPEQPQH
TRBJ1-2 TRBV6-1 ASSAPVNRHRTNYGYT
TRBJ2-7 TRBV11-2 ASSTSTGTGVYEQY
TRBJ1-4 TRBV5-1 ASSLRPPGTGGESEKLF
TRBJ2-3 TRBV4-3 ASSQAAGGRDTQY
TRBJ1-2 TRBV7-9 ASSFQSSVGLNNYGYT
TRBJ1-1 TRBV5-1 ASSLPGGMENTEAF
TRBJ1-5 TRBV10-3 AISLGENQPQH
TRBJ1-6 TRBV30 AWTSGEALH
TRBJ1-1 TRBV11-2 ASSLGFRQVTGNTEAF
TRBJ1-6 TRBV6-1 ASSEGKNSPLH
TRBJ2-3 TRBV6-1 ASNGQGEADTQY
TRBJ2-1 TRBV4-3 ASSSGTGEFGEQF
TRBJ2-5 TRBV5-1 ASSRGQETQY
TRBJ2-3 TRBV9 ASSFLPGTSGTDTQY
TRBJ1-5 TRBV7-2 ASSFTQGGNQPQH
TRBJ1-2 TRBV28 ASSLRGGRYGYT
TRBJ2-5 TRBV11-2 ASSLDRGLAGVETQY
TRBJ1-5 TRBV18 ASSGTGSNQPQH
TRBJ1-5 TRBV27 ASRRTGGNQPQH
TRBJ2-7 TRBV15 ATRPDRDTLYEQY
TRBJ2-1 TRBV7-3 ASSLAGGHYNEQF
TRBJ2-2 TRBV9 ASSVVRGATGELF
TRBJ2-1 TRBV7-8 ASSPMTRGGNEQF
TRBJ1-2 TRBV15 ATSRGQDRTYGYT
TRBJ1-2 TRBV5-1 ASSLDRILDGYT
TRBJ1-2 TRBV19 ASSIGVGGGNYGYT
TRBJ2-7 TRBV11-3 ASSLGVGEQY
TRBJ2-7 TRBV2 ASRVAGDEQY
TRBJ2-5 TRBV2 ASREGLAGASGVETQY
TRBJ1-6 TRBV7-9 ASSRGNSPLH
TRBJ2-2 TRBV2 ASSESAGAGELF
TRBJ1-5 TRBV21-1 ASSKDCEDSNQPQH
TRBJ1-2 TRBV30 AWSAGGNGYT
TRBJ1-4 TRBV7-6 ASSLAWGLNEKLF
TRBJ1-3 TRBV2 ASRLDSDSGNTIY
TRBJ1-3 TRBV7-9 ASSLDGRGDTIY
TRBJ1-5 TRBV19 ASSIDLQKPQH